The present T cell receptor beta chain was sequenced within a study of T cell repertoires in cytomegalovirus infection (dated by TCRdb to the late 2010s). Turning to the overall study: The HLA type of each donor mattered for the analysis, because public TCR beta signatures pointed to carriage of CMV infection along with the matching HLA type.

In this sample, this clonotype turned up many times. Its specific antigen is unknown. No base-level quality is on record; no much larger clone is a single base apart. V lost 4 bases and J lost 4 bases; the stretch between them is 11 bases long. The germline V gene yields KGHDR for CDR1 and SFDVKD for CDR2. The CDR3 covers 14 residues, taking in both the cysteine and the phenylalanine. The entry retains the CDR3 DNA only, 42 bases that are in frame from base 1. The research as a whole found: The ex vivo response was dominated by HLA-C-restricted CMV-specific TCR beta clonotypes, which also provided the single most frequent clonotype in two of eight donors. In both this cohort and an independent cohort of several hundred donors, the cumulative frequency of public TCR beta family members distinguished carriers of CMV infection plus the relevant HLA type.

The instrument was an Illumina HiSeq 1500. The public reads were run again by TCRdb, first through fastp at Q25 and then through MiXCR, and only productive beta chains were kept. Every distinct CDR3 protein forms one entry, paired with its most common genes and DNA. The sample data list 130,000 or so distinct CDR3 sequences, and about 6.5% of these were observed just once. The ten largest clones represent around 17% of the sample. In this chain, TRBV24-1 is recombined with TRBJ2-3; the D gene is not confidently resolved. The sample was PBMCs. This TCR derives from a human donor in good health (CMV status not recorded). Some clones in this sample may be carry-over from other donors' samples. The CDR3 has the sequence CATSEATAPDTQYF. The DNA sequence reads TGTGCCACCAGTGAAGCAACTGCTCCAGATACGCAGTATTTT.